This TCR beta chain was observed in a study of shared clonotypes between healthy human individuals. All donors were Caucasian adults living in Nashville, Tennessee. Study-wide findings and caveats: What naive subsets generally showed was a larger estimated richness than memory subsets showed. Naive CD4 clonotypes overlapped across a few donors at approximately 4.5%.

The germline gives CDR1 MNHEY, CDR2 SMNVEV (reference sequence). Trimming cost V 5 bases and J 0 bases, with 17 bases left between them. CDR3 length equals 17 residues. Sequencing was performed with immunoSEQ multiplex PCR; in TCRdb, only in-frame clones are kept and a portion is missing. This sample has about 2.5 million clones; around 90% occur once, and the top ten carry about 0.36%. Points on this clone: Its target is unknown.

This chain joins TRBV27 and TRBJ1-5; D is unclear. This clonotype was sampled from a man aged 18 to 30 in good health. Some clones in this sample may be carry-over from other donors' samples. Sequencing was carried out using naive CD4+ T cells from PBMCs. Subset denoted: CD45RA+ positively selected. This CDR3 is CASSMSAPGYSNQPQHF. The CDR3 DNA sequence: TGTGCCAGCAGTATGAGCGCTCCGGGGTATAGCAATCAGCCCCAGCATTTT.